This T cell receptor beta chain was documented in a study of T cell responses to AZD1222 COVID-19 vaccine. Overall study findings and caveats: Researchers report vaccine-associated CD4 TCRs spanning spike, with dominance at 160-218 and 743-854. Females made up more of the donors, who were largely white British, and clonal diversity may have come out too low. Sampled repertoires all dated from after the peak T cell response. Close to half of spike-specific TCRs reportedly recognize unmutated variant regions.

With regard to this clone: Its antigen is currently unknown.

J was trimmed by 5 bases and V by 6 bases; bases with no gene match: 12. Germline V gene data show CDR1 as MNHEY and CDR2 as SVGEGT. There are 15 residues in the CDR3. Produced via immunoSEQ multiplex PCR; TCRdb's table is partial and in-frame only. The table records about 130,000 clones, under 95% of them present only once. The clonotype was recovered from an adult in good health. This rearrangement joins TRBV6-2 or TRBV6-3 to TRBJ1-1; TRBD1 matches at 7 bases. The specimen was peripheral blood, collected on day 0 of AZD1222 vaccination. CDR3 bases: TGTGCCAGCAGCCAGGGGGGGACCTGGGGGACTGAAGCTTTCTTT. It translates to CASSQGGTWGTEAFF.